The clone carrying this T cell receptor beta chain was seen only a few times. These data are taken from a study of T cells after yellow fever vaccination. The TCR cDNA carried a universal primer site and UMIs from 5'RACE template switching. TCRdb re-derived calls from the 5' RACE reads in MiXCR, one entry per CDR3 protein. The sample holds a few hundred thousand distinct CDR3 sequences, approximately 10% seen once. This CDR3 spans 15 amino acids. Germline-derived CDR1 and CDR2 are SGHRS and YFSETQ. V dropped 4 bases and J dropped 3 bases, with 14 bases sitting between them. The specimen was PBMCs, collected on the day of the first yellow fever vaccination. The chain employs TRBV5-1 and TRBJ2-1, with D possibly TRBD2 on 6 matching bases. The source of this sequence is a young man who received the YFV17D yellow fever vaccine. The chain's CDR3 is CASSRASELYNEQFF. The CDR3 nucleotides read TGCGCCAGCAGCCGGGCTAGCGAACTCTACAATGAGCAGTTCTTC. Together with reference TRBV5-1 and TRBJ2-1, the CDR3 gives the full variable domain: KAGVTQTPRYLIKTRGQQVTLSCSPISGHRSVSWYQQTPGQGLQFLFEYFSETQRNKGNFPGRFSGRQFSNSRSEMNVSTLELGDSALYLCASSRASELYNEQFFGPGTRLTVL.